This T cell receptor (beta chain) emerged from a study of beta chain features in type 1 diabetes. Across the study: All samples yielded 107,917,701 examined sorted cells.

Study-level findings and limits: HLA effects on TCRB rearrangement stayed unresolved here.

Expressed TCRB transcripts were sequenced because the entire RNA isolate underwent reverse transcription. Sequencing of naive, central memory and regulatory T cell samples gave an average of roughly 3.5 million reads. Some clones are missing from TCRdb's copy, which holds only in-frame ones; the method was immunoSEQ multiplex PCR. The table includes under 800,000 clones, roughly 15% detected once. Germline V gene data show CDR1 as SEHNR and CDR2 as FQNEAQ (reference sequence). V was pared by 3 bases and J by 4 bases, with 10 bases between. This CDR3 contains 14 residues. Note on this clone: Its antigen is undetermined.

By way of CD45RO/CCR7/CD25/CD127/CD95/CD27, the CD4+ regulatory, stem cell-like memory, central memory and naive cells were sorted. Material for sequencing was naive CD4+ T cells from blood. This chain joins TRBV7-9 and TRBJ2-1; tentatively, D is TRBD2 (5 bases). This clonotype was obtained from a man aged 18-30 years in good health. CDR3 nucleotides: TGTGCCAGCAGCTTCCCGACGGGATACAATGAGCAGTTCTTC. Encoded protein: CASSFPTGYNEQFF.